This entry concerns a single TCR beta chain. As yet, its antigen is unknown. Time point given: week 47, end of study. What each vaccine dose contained was 300 ug of mutant IDH1 20-mer peptide, accompanied by topical imiquimod. These data are taken from a study of a mutant IDH1 vaccine in newly diagnosed glioma. Trimming removed 0 bases from V and 1 base from J, with 11 bases in between. CDR3 length equals 16 residues. Assay used: immunoSEQ multiplex PCR; TCRdb lists only in-frame clones, some missing. Of approximately 60,000 clones listed, over 80% were seen once; the top ten hold around 4%. This specimen was PBMCs, taken from a glioma patient whose treatment included an IDH1 peptide vaccine. The gene calls are TRBV5-3 and TRBJ1-5; D perhaps matches TRBD1 (5 bases). TRBV5-3 is an ORF, with its function uncertain. This receptor was taken from a man aged 30 to 39 with glioma. The chain's CDR3 is CARSLASGRSNQPQHF. DNA for the CDR3: TGTGCCAGAAGCTTGGCTTCAGGGCGCAGCAATCAGCCCCAGCATTTT.